These 21 T cell receptor beta chains were sequenced from one sample in a study of blood T cell repertoires in COVID-19. The table came from immunoSEQ multiplex PCR; TCRdb's copy has only in-frame clones and leaves some out. The sample has tens of thousands of clones, around nine tenths seen once. Sequences were obtained from peripheral blood. The receptors shown here come from a woman aged 45-65 years in a cohort sampled during active COVID-19.

J is TRBJ2-3 and V is TRBV5-1, with 8 bases aligning to TRBD2. The V segment lost 4 bases and the J segment 6 bases; nucleotides outside the gene matches: 10. The germline CDR1 and CDR2 sequences are SGHRS and YFSETQ. CDR3 length: 15 residues. CDR3 bases: TGCGCCAGCAGCGCTGGACTAGCCCAAGGGGATACGCAGTATTTT. Translated, it gives CASSAGLAQGDTQYF.

This chain links TRBV5-6 with TRBJ2-1, with 8 bases lining up with TRBD2. Germline values: CDR1 SGHDT, CDR2 YYEEEE. The CDR3 totals 15 residues. Trimming at V came to 2 bases and at J to 6 bases, leaving 7 bases not matched to a gene. The CDR3 DNA is TGTGCCAGCAGCTTTCTGGCGGGAGGAGTCAATGAGCAGTTCTTC. Its translation: CASSFLAGGVNEQFF.

The gene calls are TRBV11-2 and TRBJ2-7; D possibly corresponds to TRBD1 (5 bases). The CDR3 has 13 amino acids. Germline CDR1 is SGHAT and CDR2 is FQNNGV. The V end was cut by 6 bases, the J end by 3 bases, with 12 bases between. The CDR3 here is CASSYSQGYEQYF. CDR3 sequence (DNA): TGTGCCAGCAGTTACAGCCAGGGCTACGAGCAGTACTTC.

V and J are TRBV27 and TRBJ1-6, with D perhaps matching TRBD1 (6 bases). The CDR3 sequence is 15 residues long. V was cut by 5 bases and J by 7 bases, with 15 bases left in between. The germline gives CDR1 MNHEY, CDR2 SMNVEV (reference sequence). The CDR3 bases are TGTGCCAGCAGTCCCCGACAGGTCTTAAATTCACCCCTCCACTTT. Protein: CASSPRQVLNSPLHF.

This clone was seen just once. The chain carries TRBV6-2 or TRBV6-3 and TRBJ2-7, with a tentative D call TRBD2 (5 bases). CDR1 and CDR2 from the germline V gene are MNHEY and SVGEGT. CDR3 length: 16 amino acids. Trimming removed 5 bases at V and 7 bases at J, with 24 bases between. CDR3 amino acids: CASSVMSGPPEEEQYF. The CDR3 DNA follows: TGTGCCAGCAGTGTTATGTCCGGGCCCCCGGAGGAAGAGCAGTACTTC.

The chain has TRBV5-1 and TRBJ2-6, with D possibly matching TRBD1 (5 bases). V was trimmed by 0 bases and J by 1 base, leaving 14 bases between them. CDR1 and CDR2 (germline): SGHRS, YFSETQ. The CDR3 is 18 residues long. This CDR3 reads CASSLDAGLRSGANVLTF. DNA for the CDR3: TGCGCCAGCAGCTTGGATGCAGGGTTGAGGTCTGGGGCCAACGTCCTGACTTTC.

The V call is TRBV12-5, the J call TRBJ2-5, with 7 bases aligning to TRBD1. The CDR3 is made up of 14 amino acids. Germline V CDR1 and CDR2: LGHNT, FRNRAP. V lost 7 bases and J lost 2; bases outside the gene matches: 7. CDR3 protein: CASARQGGQETQYF. The CDR3 DNA sequence: TGTGCTAGTGCCCGACAGGGCGGACAAGAGACCCAGTACTTC. The full variable domain, in which reference TRBV12-5 and TRBJ2-5 provide the parts outside the CDR3, is DARVTQTPRHKVTEMGQEVTMRCQPILGHNTVFWYRQTMMQGLELLAYFRNRAPLDDSGMPKDRFSAEMPDATLATLKIQPSEPRDSAVYFCASARQGGQETQYFGPGTRLLVL.

The rearrangement joins TRBV30 to TRBJ1-4; D gene uncertain. This CDR3 has 12 amino acids. Trimming left V 0 bases short and J 8 bases short, with 7 bases between. Per germline, CDR1 GTSNPN and CDR2 SVGIG (reference sequence). CDR3 residues: CAWSVLGEKLFF. The CDR3 coding sequence is TGTGCCTGGAGTGTACTAGGGGAAAAACTGTTTTTT.

This chain connects TRBV27 to TRBJ2-2; TRBD1 might be the D (6 bases). This CDR3 has 14 residues. V was cut by 6 bases and J by 7 bases, with 15 bases left in between. The germline gives CDR1 MNHEY, CDR2 SMNVEV (reference sequence). The CDR3, as DNA: TGTGCCAGCAGGTCCGCAGGGGCTGTCGGGGAGCTGTTTTTT. This sequence encodes CASRSAGAVGELFF.

V is TRBV27 and J is TRBJ2-5, with TRBD2 matching over 14 bases. V dropped 0 bases and J dropped 5; count of bases not matched to a gene: 8. CDR3 length: 18 amino acids. Germline values: CDR1 MNHEY, CDR2 SMNVEV (reference sequence). The CDR3 sequence: CASSLSWTSGGTWETQYF. DNA of the CDR3: TGTGCCAGCAGTTTATCTTGGACTAGCGGGGGGACTTGGGAGACCCAGTACTTC.

The CDR3: CASSRDRGQQFF. CDR3 nucleotide sequence: TGTGCCAGCAGTAGAGACAGGGGGCAACAGTTCTTC. V usage is TRBV6-5 and J usage is TRBJ2-1, with 10 bases that match TRBD1. The CDR3 extends over 12 amino acids. Germline trimming cut 5 bases from V and 13 bases from J; bases unmatched to any gene: 5. Germline values: CDR1 MNHEY, CDR2 SVGAGI.

This chain uses TRBV2 with TRBJ1-6; 8 nucleotides line up with TRBD1. CDR3 length: 13 residues. From germline, CDR1 is SNHLY and CDR2 FYNNEI. V shed 6 bases and J 9 bases; nucleotides not matched to a gene: 4. In DNA, the CDR3 is TGTGCCAGCAGCGACAGGGGAGGTTCACCCCTCCACTTT. It yields the protein CASSDRGGSPLHF.

V is TRBV18 and J is TRBJ2-5; D is perhaps TRBD2 (5 bases). This CDR3 is 15 amino acids long. The V and J ends lost 1 base and 2 bases respectively, with 11 bases between them. CDR1 is KGHSH and CDR2 is LQKENI in the germline V gene. CDR3 nucleotides: TGTGCCAGCTCACCACGATCCGGGGTGCAAGAGACCCAGTACTTC. This codes for CASSPRSGVQETQYF.

CDR3 residues: CASSRQRGLSSYEQYF. The CDR3 bases are TGTGCCAGCTCCCGACAACGGGGGTTGAGCTCCTACGAGCAGTACTTC. The gene calls are TRBV18 and TRBJ2-7; D perhaps matches TRBD2 (6 bases). Germline CDR1 reads KGHSH; CDR2 reads LQKENI. This CDR3 has 16 residues. With 6 bases removed from V and 0 bases from J, the gap between germline ends came to 18 bases.

The rearrangement uses TRBV15 and TRBJ2-7; the match to TRBD2 covers 11 bases. The V segment lost 3 bases and the J segment 6 bases; nucleotides outside the gene matches: 10. The CDR3 consists of 16 residues. Germline lookup yields CDR1 LNHNV and CDR2 YYDKDF (reference sequence). The CDR3, as DNA: TGTGCCACCAGCAGCCCCGGGGTAGCGGGGGGGTTCGAGCAGTACTTC. Its translation is CATSSPGVAGGFEQYF.

The chain is built from TRBV19 and TRBJ1-6, with D possibly being TRBD1 (6 bases). Germline loops: CDR1 LNHDA, CDR2 SQIVND (reference sequence). The length of the CDR3 is 18 residues. The V end was cut by 6 bases, the J end by 0 bases, with 18 bases between. This CDR3 is CASSNQRRGNSYNSPLHF. For the CDR3, the DNA is TGTGCCAGTAGCAACCAACGCAGGGGAAACTCCTATAATTCACCCCTCCACTTT.

The chain couples TRBV25-1 to TRBJ2-3; TRBD2 matches at 13 bases. Germline V gene lookup returns CDR1 MGHDK and CDR2 SYGVNS. With V trimmed by 4 bases and J by 1 base, 8 bases remained unmatched. The CDR3 sequence is 18 residues long. The chain's CDR3 is CASSGLLGLAGRTDTQYF. In nucleotides, the CDR3 is TGTGCCAGCAGTGGGTTACTGGGACTAGCGGGACGCACAGATACGCAGTATTTT.

J is TRBJ2-7 and V is TRBV30, with a possible D match to TRBD1 (6 bases). The CDR3 sequence is 11 residues long. Per germline, CDR1 GTSNPN and CDR2 SVGIG (reference sequence). Trimming took 3 bases from V and 9 from J, leaving 12 bases between them. The CDR3 DNA reads TGTGCCTGGAGGACAGGAACCGGGCAGTACTTC. Translation gives CAWRTGTGQYF. The full variable domain, completed using reference TRBV30 and TRBJ2-7, is SQTIHQWPATLVQPVGSPLSLECTVEGTSNPNLYWYRQAAGRGLQLLFYSVGIGQISSEVPQNLSASRPQDRQFILSSKKLLLSDSGFYLCAWRTGTGQYFGPGTRLTVT.

V is TRBV20-1 and J is TRBJ1-3; unclear D gene. V lost 3 bases to trimming and J lost 2 bases, with 8 bases between them. The CDR3 is 13 residues long. Germline V gene data show CDR1 as DFQATT and CDR2 as SNEGSKA (reference sequence). The CDR3 reads CSASGTPGNTIYF. The DNA of the CDR3 is TGCAGTGCTAGTGGCACTCCTGGAAACACCATATATTTT.

The V and J genes are TRBV4-1 and TRBJ2-2; the match to TRBD1 covers 8 bases. Germline V gene lookup returns CDR1 MGHRA and CDR2 YSYEKL. The V gene end was trimmed by 4 bases and the J gene end by 3 bases; junction bases not matched to a gene: 7. CDR3 size: 16 residues. CDR3 region: CASSPQWTGHTGELFF. In DNA form, the CDR3 reads TGCGCCAGCAGCCCCCAATGGACAGGGCACACCGGGGAGCTGTTTTTT.

The chain recombines TRBV28 with TRBJ1-2, with a weak D call TRBD1 (6 bases). The CDR3 totals 15 residues. The germline V and J ends were trimmed by 3 bases and 6 bases, with 17 bases remaining between them. CDR1 and CDR2 (germline): MDHEN, SYDVKM. The CDR3 is CASSFPPRGRNGYTF. The CDR3 nucleotides read TGTGCCAGCAGTTTTCCGCCGCGGGGGCGGAATGGCTACACCTTC.